These T cell receptor beta chains were read from a single sample in a study of shared clonotypes between healthy human individuals. Method: immunoSEQ multiplex PCR; TCRdb's copy keeps in-frame clones and lacks some. Altogether some 2,500,000 clones are present, 80% to 95% being singletons, with the ten largest covering about 0.34%. Material for sequencing was naive CD4+ T cells from PBMCs. The receptors were gathered from a man aged 18 to 29 in good health. Some clones in this sample may be carry-over from other donors' samples. Each CDR3 is given with its conserved first and last residue. Fields, in order: CDR3 DNA, CDR3 protein, clone size, V gene, J gene, D gene. A D gene is named only where the DNA matches it firmly. A clone size is listed for some rows: how often the clone was seen (once, few, many), or a class if it is expanded.

TGTGCCAGCAGCCCCGTCGGGAGGGGCTCCAACACCATATATTTT	CASSPVGRGSNTIYF	few	TRBV28	TRBJ1-3	NA
TGTGCCAGCAGCCAAGGGGGGGGGAAGTCCTACGAGCAGTACTTC	CASSQGGGKSYEQYF	NA	TRBV4-2	TRBJ2-7	TRBD2
TGTGCCAGCAGCTTAGCTCCCGATCTCTCCTACAATGAGCAGTTCTTC	CASSLAPDLSYNEQFF	NA	TRBV7-2	TRBJ2-1	NA
TGTGCCAGCAGTTTAATGGGATATGAAAAACTGTTTTTT	CASSLMGYEKLFF	NA	TRBV28	TRBJ1-4	NA
TGTGCCAGCAGCCCCTCAGCCTCGGATCAGCCCCAGCATTTT	CASSPSASDQPQHF	once	TRBV14	TRBJ1-5	NA
TGTGCCAGCAGCTCGGGACAGTATGGCTACACCTTC	CASSSGQYGYTF	NA	TRBV5-6	TRBJ1-2	TRBD1
TGTGCCAGCAGCTTAGTCGGCGGGGGTAAAGCTTTCTTT	CASSLVGGGKAFF	NA	TRBV11-1	TRBJ1-1	NA
TGTGCCAGCCCAAACGGACAGGGAGTAGAGACCCAGTACTTC	CASPNGQGVETQYF	NA	TRBV9	TRBJ2-5	TRBD1
TGTGCCTGGAGTGAATCCGGGTTGGGCAAAGAGACCCAGTACTTC	CAWSESGLGKETQYF	once	TRBV30	TRBJ2-5	NA
TGTGCCAGCAGCGGAGGGGGGACTAACAATCAGCCCCAGCATTTT	CASSGGGTNNQPQHF	NA	TRBV5-5	TRBJ1-5	NA
TGCGCCAGCTCAGTCACTAGCGGGAGCAACAATGAGCAGTTCTTC	CASSVTSGSNNEQFF	NA	TRBV5-1	TRBJ2-1	TRBD2
TGTGCCAGCAGTGAGGGGTTAGCGGGAGGGCTGGAGACCCAGTACTTC	CASSEGLAGGLETQYF	NA	TRBV25-1	TRBJ2-5	TRBD2
TGTGCCAGCAGCCCCCTGACACTTCTAGCCAAAAACATTCAGTACTTC	CASSPLTLLAKNIQYF	NA	TRBV7-9	TRBJ2-4	NA
TGTGCCAGCAGTGAAAGGGTCCGGGAGACCCAGTACTTC	CASSERVRETQYF	NA	TRBV2	TRBJ2-5	NA
TGCAGCGTTGAAGATCTACAGGGGGCGACAGTGCCGTTCTTC	CSVEDLQGATVPFF	NA	TRBV29-1	TRBJ2-1	TRBD1
TGTGCCAGCAGCCCGGGCCTGGGGGCCACGGCCGGTGAGACCCAGTACTTC	CASSPGLGATAGETQYF	NA	TRBV7-9	TRBJ2-5	NA
TGTGCCAGCTCGGTCGAAGAGACCCAGTACTTC	CASSVEETQYF	NA	TRBV18	TRBJ2-5	NA
TGTGCCAGCAGCTTGGGCACAAGGGATTTGGGTGGCTACACCTTC	CASSLGTRDLGGYTF	NA	TRBV5-8	TRBJ1-2	NA
TGTGCCAGCAGCTGGGGTCCAAACACAGATACGCAGTATTTT	CASSWGPNTDTQYF	NA	TRBV5-6	TRBJ2-3	NA
TGTGCCAGCAGCCATCCGGGACTAGCGGCATACGAGCAGTACTTC	CASSHPGLAAYEQYF	NA	TRBV7-2	TRBJ2-7	TRBD2
TGCGCCAGCAGTTCCTCCGGGACTAGTGGTTTCGAGACCCAGTACTTC	CASSSSGTSGFETQYF	NA	TRBV5-1	TRBJ2-5	TRBD2
TGTGCCAGCAGCTTAACCTCCTCCTACGAGCAGTACTTC	CASSLTSSYEQYF	NA	TRBV11-3	TRBJ2-7	NA
TGTGCCAGCAGTGCCACCGGGGCACCGACCGGGGAGCTGTTTTTT	CASSATGAPTGELFF	NA	TRBV28	TRBJ2-2	NA
TGTGCCAGCAGCTCCCCCGGCCGGGACAGTGGAGAGACCCAGTACTTC	CASSSPGRDSGETQYF	NA	TRBV28	TRBJ2-5	TRBD1
TGTGCCAGCAGCTTACGCGGGGGTCCAGGTGGCTACACCTTC	CASSLRGGPGGYTF	NA	TRBV7-6	TRBJ1-2	NA
TGCGCCAGCAGCCAGGATACCGGGACCGCGTACCAAGAGACCCAGTACTTC	CASSQDTGTAYQETQYF	NA	TRBV4-1	TRBJ2-5	NA
TGTGCCACCAGCAGAGAGGGGGCCCTTGCATACAATGAGCAGTTCTTC	CATSREGALAYNEQFF	once	TRBV15	TRBJ2-1	NA
NA	CASSWGQGAFTGELFF	NA	TRBV5-1	TRBJ2-2	NA
TGTGCCAGTAGTATAGATGAGAGGGCCGAGCAGTACTTC	CASSIDERAEQYF	NA	TRBV19	TRBJ2-7	NA
TGTGCCAGCAGCTTTTCTGGAGGAGGTAATGAAAAACTGTTTTTT	CASSFSGGGNEKLFF	NA	TRBV7-9	TRBJ1-4	NA
TGTGCCAGCAGCTTCGAGGGTTCCCGGAATACGCAGTATTTT	CASSFEGSRNTQYF	NA	TRBV9	TRBJ2-3	NA
TGTGCCAGCAGCCAGGGGAGGAAAGCTTTCTTT	CASSQGRKAFF	few	TRBV14	TRBJ1-1	NA
TGCAGCGTTGAAGGGCAGGGACTGGGGACTGAAGCTTTCTTT	CSVEGQGLGTEAFF	NA	TRBV29-1	TRBJ1-1	NA
TGTGCCAGCAGCCGCGGTTACGGAAACACCATATATTTT	CASSRGYGNTIYF	NA	TRBV11-3	TRBJ1-3	NA
TGTGCCAGCTCACCATCGACAGGGGGGTTCTCGGGCGAGCAGTACTTC	CASSPSTGGFSGEQYF	NA	TRBV18	TRBJ2-7	TRBD1
TGCGCCAGCAGCCAAGAAATTCAGATGTTCGGGACCCAGTACTTC	CASSQEIQMFGTQYF	NA	TRBV4-1	TRBJ2-5	NA
TGTGCCAGCAGCCCTAGACCCCCAAACACCATATATTTT	CASSPRPPNTIYF	NA	TRBV7-2	TRBJ1-3	NA
TGCGCCAGCAGCCAGGAATTGACTAGCAGGAAAAGCACAGATACGCAGTATTTT	CASSQELTSRKSTDTQYF	once	TRBV4-1	TRBJ2-3	TRBD2
TGTGCCAGCAGCTGGGAGGTGGGGTCCTACAATGAGCAGTTCTTC	CASSWEVGSYNEQFF	once	TRBV2	TRBJ2-1	NA
TGCGCCAGCAGTCGACAGGGGAGGAACACTGAAGCTTTCTTT	CASSRQGRNTEAFF	NA	TRBV23-1	TRBJ1-1	TRBD1
TGCAGCGTCCGGACAGGGGGGTACTATGGCTACACCTTC	CSVRTGGYYGYTF	NA	TRBV29-1	TRBJ1-2	TRBD1
TGTGCCAGCAGCCGCAGGCTCACATCGACTAGCGGGACTTATGAGCAGTTCTTC	CASSRRLTSTSGTYEQFF	NA	TRBV7-2	TRBJ2-1	TRBD2